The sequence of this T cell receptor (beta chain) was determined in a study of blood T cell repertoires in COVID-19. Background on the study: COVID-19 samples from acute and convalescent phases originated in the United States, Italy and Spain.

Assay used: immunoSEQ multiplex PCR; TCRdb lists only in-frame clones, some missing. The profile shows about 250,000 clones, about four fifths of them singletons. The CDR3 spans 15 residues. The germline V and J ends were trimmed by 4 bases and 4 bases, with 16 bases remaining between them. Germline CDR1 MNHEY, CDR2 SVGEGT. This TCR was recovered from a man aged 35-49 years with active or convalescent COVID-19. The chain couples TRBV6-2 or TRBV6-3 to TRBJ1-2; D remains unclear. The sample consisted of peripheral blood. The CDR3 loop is CASSSDDYNIYGYTF. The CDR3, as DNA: TGTGCCAGCAGTTCGGACGACTACAACATCTATGGCTACACCTTC.